This T cell receptor beta chain was sequenced during a study of blood T cell repertoires in COVID-19. The wider study: The United States, Italy and Spain provided the acute and convalescent COVID-19 samples.

The method was immunoSEQ multiplex PCR; TCRdb's version includes in-frame clones alone and lacks a portion of them. The data hold 70,000 to 75,000 clones, with 88% observed a single time. Germline CDR1 LNHDA, CDR2 SQIVND (reference sequence). The CDR3 has 18 amino acids. V was pared by 7 bases and J by 0 bases, with 14 bases of the junction left unmatched. This sequence was found in a human donor in a cohort sampled during active COVID-19. The genes are TRBV19 and TRBJ1-4; 7 positions agree with TRBD1. Sequencing input: peripheral blood. CDR3 protein: CASISSTGPLATNEKLFF. CDR3 nucleotide sequence: TGTGCCAGTATCTCTTCGACAGGGCCCCTTGCAACTAATGAAAAACTGTTTTTT.